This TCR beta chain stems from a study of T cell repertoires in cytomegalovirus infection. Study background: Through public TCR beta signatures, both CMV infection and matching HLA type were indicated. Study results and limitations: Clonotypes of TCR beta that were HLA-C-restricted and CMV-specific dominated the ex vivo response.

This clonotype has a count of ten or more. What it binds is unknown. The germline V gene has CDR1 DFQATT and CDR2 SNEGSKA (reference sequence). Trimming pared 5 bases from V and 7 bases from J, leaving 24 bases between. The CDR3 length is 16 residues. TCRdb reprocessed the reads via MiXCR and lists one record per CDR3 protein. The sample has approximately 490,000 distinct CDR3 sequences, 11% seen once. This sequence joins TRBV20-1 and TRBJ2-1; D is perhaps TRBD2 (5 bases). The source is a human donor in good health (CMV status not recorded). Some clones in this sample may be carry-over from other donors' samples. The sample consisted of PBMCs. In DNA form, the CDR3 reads TGCAGTGCTCAGCCCCTGATAGGTCTGCCGGGAAATGAGCAGTTCTTC. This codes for CSAQPLIGLPGNEQFF.